What follows are 9 T cell receptor beta chains derived from one specimen sequenced in a study of cytomegalovirus exposure and HLA in healthy donors. Both 60 Vbeta primers and 13 Jbeta primers went into the PCR. Only in-frame clones appear in the TCRdb table, and some are missing; sequencing was by immunoSEQ multiplex PCR. The sample carries 180,000 or so clones, 77% recorded once. The sequenced sample was PBMCs. These receptors originate from a woman in her sixties in good health and CMV-seropositive.

This sequence joins TRBV5-1 and TRBJ2-3, with D perhaps TRBD1 (8 bases). CDR3 length: 14 residues. Germline V lookup: CDR1 SGHRS, CDR2 YFSETQ. Trimming removed 7 bases from V and 1 base from J, with 13 bases in between. The CDR3 is CASGEGQGTDTQYF. Written as DNA, the CDR3 is TGCGCCAGCGGGGAGGGACAGGGCACAGATACGCAGTATTTT. Supplemented by reference TRBV5-1 and TRBJ2-3, the full variable domain reads KAGVTQTPRYLIKTRGQQVTLSCSPISGHRSVSWYQQTPGQGLQFLFEYFSETQRNKGNFPGRFSGRQFSNSRSEMNVSTLELGDSALYLCASGEGQGTDTQYFGPGTRLTVL.

V and J are TRBV28 and TRBJ1-3, with D maybe TRBD1 (5 bases). Germline loops: CDR1 MDHEN, CDR2 SYDVKM. This CDR3 comprises 17 residues. The V end lost 2 bases, the J end lost 2 bases, and 16 bases lay between the germline ends. The CDR3 here is CASSLDSRGVAGNTIYF. The CDR3 bases are TGTGCCAGCAGTTTAGATTCGCGGGGGGTGGCTGGAAACACCATATATTTT.

Concerning this clone itself: Other nucleotide sequences from this sample produce the same CDR3. CDR3 nucleotide sequence: TGTGCCAGCAGTTTACTGTTGAACACTGAAGCTTTCTTT. Translating gives CASSLLLNTEAFF. The genes are TRBV28 and TRBJ1-1; the D is unclear. This CDR3 region has 13 residues. V gave up 2 bases and J gave up 0 bases, with 4 bases separating them. CDR1 and CDR2 (germline): MDHEN, SYDVKM.

A note on this clone: A read error may produce the germline difference seen at one junction end. This chain joins TRBV4-2 and TRBJ2-5; 13 positions match TRBD2. The CDR3 contains 18 residues. The germline V gene has CDR1 LGHNA and CDR2 YNFKEQ. CDR3 sequence (DNA): TGTGCCAGCAGCCAAGAAGGGACTAGCGGGAAGTACCAAGAGGCCCAGTACTTC. Amino acid sequence: CASSQEGTSGKYQEAQYF.

The CDR3 DNA reads TGTGCCAGCAGCCAAGATGAAGGCGGGAGGCGAGGCTACACCTTC. This encodes CASSQDEGGRRGYTF. The chain recombines TRBV4-2 with TRBJ1-2; D gene unclear. The germline CDR1 and CDR2 sequences are LGHNA and YNFKEQ. Trimming removed 0 bases from V and 8 bases from J, with 16 bases in between. The CDR3 is 15 residues long.

This clone has just one count. The chain links TRBV27 to TRBJ2-2; 9 bases map to TRBD2. The J segment lost 6 bases and the V segment lost 5 bases, leaving 16 bases of the junction unmatched. This CDR3 has 18 residues. CDR1 MNHEY and CDR2 SMNVEV come from the germline V gene (reference sequence). CDR3 sequence (DNA): TGTGCCAGCAGTGTAGGCCGCGGGGGGGGCGCCTATGCCGGGGAGCTGTTTTTT. Its translation is CASSVGRGGGAYAGELFF.

The chain is built from TRBV28 and TRBJ1-1, with 7 positions matching TRBD1. The CDR3 totals 15 residues. V was clipped by 7 bases and J by 3 bases; unmatched bases: 11. Per the germline V gene, CDR1 is MDHEN and CDR2 is SYDVKM. DNA for the CDR3: TGTGCCAGCAACGGGAAGGGGGCGCAGGACACTGAAGCTTTCTTT. Translating it yields CASNGKGAQDTEAFF.

This clone was seen a few times. The rearrangement joins TRBV2 to TRBJ1-5; D possibly corresponds to TRBD1 (5 bases). Germline V CDR1 and CDR2: SNHLY, FYNNEI. The CDR3 is 15 residues long. V lost 6 bases to trimming and J lost 6 bases, with 18 bases between them. CDR3 bases: TGTGCCAGCAGGTCCGCTGGGGCCCCTAGTCAGCCCCAGCATTTT. Its translation is CASRSAGAPSQPQHF. The complete variable domain, with remaining parts taken from reference TRBV2 and TRBJ1-5, reads EPEVTQTPSHQVTQMGQEVILRCVPISNHLYFYWYRQILGQKVEFLVSFYNNEISEKSEIFDDQFSVERPDGSNFTLKIRSTKLEDSAMYFCASRSAGAPSQPQHFGDGTRLSIL.

The CDR3 DNA sequence: TGTGCCAGCAGTGAACCGAGGGTTCGTGAAAAACTGTTTTTT. As protein: CASSEPRVREKLFF. V gene TRBV6-1 combines with J gene TRBJ1-4; no firm D call. The CDR3 has 14 amino acids. The germline CDR1 and CDR2 sequences are MNHNS and SASEGT. V lost 2 bases and J 7 bases, leaving 11 bases between the germline ends.